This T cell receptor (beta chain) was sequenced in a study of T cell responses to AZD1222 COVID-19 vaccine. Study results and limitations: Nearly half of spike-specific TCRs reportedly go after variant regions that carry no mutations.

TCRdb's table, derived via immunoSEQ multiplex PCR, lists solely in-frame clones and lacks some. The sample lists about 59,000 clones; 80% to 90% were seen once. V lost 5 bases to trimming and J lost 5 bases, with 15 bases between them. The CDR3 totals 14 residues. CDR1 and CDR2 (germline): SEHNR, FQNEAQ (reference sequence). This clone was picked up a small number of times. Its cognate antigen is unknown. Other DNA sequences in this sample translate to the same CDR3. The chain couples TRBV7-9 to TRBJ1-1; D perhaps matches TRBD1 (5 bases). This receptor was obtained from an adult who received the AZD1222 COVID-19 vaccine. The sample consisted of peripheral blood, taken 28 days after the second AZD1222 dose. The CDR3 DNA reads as TGTGCCAGCAGCCTCGGGACTGCGGGGACTGAAGCTTTCTTT. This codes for CASSLGTAGTEAFF.